This TCR beta chain is from a study of T-cell reconstitution after alpha-beta-depleted transplantation in children. Study results and caveats: The authors attributed T-cell counts and diversity one year after transplant mostly to newly produced T cells. Several hundred expanded graft clones reportedly gave rise to the alpha-beta T cells present about two months after transplant. The origin of high day-60 TCRbeta diversity in some patients lay in surviving recipient T cells and thymic progenitors.

TCRbeta library construction was performed incorporating unique molecular identifiers. TCRdb called the PCR reads again in MiXCR, with one record for every CDR3 protein. The sample has a few hundred thousand distinct CDR3 sequences, about an eighth seen once. This clonotype appeared a few times. The target antigen is unknown. The sample here was PBMCs, mostly from graft donor cells, taken 360 days after TCRalphabeta/CD19-depleted stem cell transplant. The sequence derives from a male patient younger than 18 who had a stem cell transplant for acute myeloid leukemia, so the T cells may come from the graft donor.

The CDR3 nucleotides read TGTGCCAGCAGCCCCTGGACCAGGCCCTCTGGGGCCAACGTCCTGACTTTC. The encoded protein is CASSPWTRPSGANVLTF. The chain has TRBV11-2 and TRBJ2-6; no definite D call. Between the trimmed V and J ends, which lost 5 bases and 0 bases, there was a span of 14 bases. Germline V gene data show CDR1 as SGHAT and CDR2 as FQNNGV. The CDR3 sequence is 17 residues long.